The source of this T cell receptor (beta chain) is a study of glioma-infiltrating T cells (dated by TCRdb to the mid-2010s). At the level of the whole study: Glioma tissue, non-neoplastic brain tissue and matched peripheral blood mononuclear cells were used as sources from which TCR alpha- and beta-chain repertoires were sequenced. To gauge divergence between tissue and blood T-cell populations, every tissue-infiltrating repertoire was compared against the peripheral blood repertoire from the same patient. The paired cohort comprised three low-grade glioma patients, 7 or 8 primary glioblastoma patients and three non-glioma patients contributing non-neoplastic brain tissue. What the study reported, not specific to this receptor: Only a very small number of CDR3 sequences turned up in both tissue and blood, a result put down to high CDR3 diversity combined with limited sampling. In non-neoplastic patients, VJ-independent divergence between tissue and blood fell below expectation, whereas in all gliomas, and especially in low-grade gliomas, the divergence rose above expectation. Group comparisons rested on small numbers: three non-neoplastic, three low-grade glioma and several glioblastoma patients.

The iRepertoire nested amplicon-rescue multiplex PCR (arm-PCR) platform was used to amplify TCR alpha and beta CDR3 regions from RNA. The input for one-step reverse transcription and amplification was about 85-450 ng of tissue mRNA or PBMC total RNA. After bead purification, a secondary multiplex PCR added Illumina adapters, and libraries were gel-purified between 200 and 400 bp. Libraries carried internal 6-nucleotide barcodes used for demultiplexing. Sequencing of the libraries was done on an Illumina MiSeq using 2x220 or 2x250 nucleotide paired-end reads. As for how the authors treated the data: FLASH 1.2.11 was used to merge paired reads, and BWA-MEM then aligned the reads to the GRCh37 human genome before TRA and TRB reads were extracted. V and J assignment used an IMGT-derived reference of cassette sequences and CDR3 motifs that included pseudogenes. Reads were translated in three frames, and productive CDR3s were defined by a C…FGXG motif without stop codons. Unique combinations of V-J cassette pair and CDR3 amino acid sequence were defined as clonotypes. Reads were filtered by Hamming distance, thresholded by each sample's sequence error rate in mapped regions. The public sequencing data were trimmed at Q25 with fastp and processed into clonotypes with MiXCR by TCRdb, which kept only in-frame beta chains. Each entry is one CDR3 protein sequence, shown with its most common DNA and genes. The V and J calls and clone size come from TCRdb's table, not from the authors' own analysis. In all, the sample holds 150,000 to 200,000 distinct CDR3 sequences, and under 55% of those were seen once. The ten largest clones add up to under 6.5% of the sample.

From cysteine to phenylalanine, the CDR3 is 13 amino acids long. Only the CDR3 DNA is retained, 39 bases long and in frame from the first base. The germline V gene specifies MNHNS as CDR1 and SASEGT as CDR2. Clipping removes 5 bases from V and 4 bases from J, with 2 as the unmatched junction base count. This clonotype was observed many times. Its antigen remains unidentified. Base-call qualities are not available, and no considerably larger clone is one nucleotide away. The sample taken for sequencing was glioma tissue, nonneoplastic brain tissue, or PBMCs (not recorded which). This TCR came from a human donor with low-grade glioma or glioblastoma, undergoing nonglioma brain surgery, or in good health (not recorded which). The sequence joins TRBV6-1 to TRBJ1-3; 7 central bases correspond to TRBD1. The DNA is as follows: TGTGCCAGCAGTACAGGGGACGGAAACACCATATATTTT. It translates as CASSTGDGNTIYF.